These 24 T cell receptor beta chains were sequenced from one sample in a study of T cell clones after liver transplantation. The method was immunoSEQ multiplex PCR; TCRdb's version includes in-frame clones alone and lacks a portion of them. The data hold 20,000 to 25,000 clones, with over 85% observed a single time. Sequences were derived from CD8+ T cells from blood, sampled less than 27 months after liver transplant. The receptors were gathered from a human patient who received a liver transplant. Some T cells may be supplied by the graft donor.

The V gene is TRBV7-9, the J gene TRBJ2-7; D may correspond to TRBD1 or TRBD2 (6 bases each). This CDR3 is 15 amino acids long. Germline CDR1 SEHNR, CDR2 FQNEAQ (reference sequence). V lost 5 bases and J 7 bases, leaving 21 bases between the germline ends. CDR3 region: CASSPFQRGAEEQYF. The CDR3 coding sequence is TGTGCCAGCAGCCCATTTCAGAGGGGGGCGGAAGAGCAGTACTTC. The full variable domain, with the rest looked up from reference TRBV7-9 and TRBJ2-7, is DTGVSQNPRHKITKRGQNVTFRCDPISEHNRLYWYRQTLGQGPEFLTYFQNEAQLEKSRLLSDRFSAERPKGSFSTLEIQRTEQGDSAMYLCASSPFQRGAEEQYFGPGTRLTVT.

This chain connects TRBV9 to TRBJ2-2; 10 bases map to TRBD1. CDR3 length: 15 amino acids. From germline, CDR1 is SGDLS and CDR2 YYNGEE. V was clipped by 4 bases and J by 5 bases; unmatched bases: 5. Here the CDR3 reads CASSPTGGRTGELFF. CDR3 sequence (DNA): TGTGCCAGCAGCCCGACAGGGGGCAGAACCGGGGAGCTGTTTTTT.

V gene TRBV9 combines with J gene TRBJ2-5; possibly TRBD2 for D (6 bases). The germline V gene has CDR1 SGDLS and CDR2 YYNGEE. Trimming removed 4 bases at V and 5 bases at J, with 15 bases between. This CDR3 is built from 14 residues. The CDR3 protein is CASSSGGASETQYF. Here the CDR3 DNA reads TGTGCCAGCAGCTCCGGGGGAGCTTCTGAGACCCAGTACTTC.

V usage is TRBV11-2 and J usage is TRBJ2-4, with TRBD2 identical over 8 bases. After removal of 0 bases from V and 0 bases from J, the junction contained 7 bases not matched to a gene. Germline V gives CDR1 SGHAT, CDR2 FQNNGV. The CDR3 length is 18 residues. The CDR3 region has the DNA TGTGCCAGCAGCTTAGAGGTATTTCGGGAGGGAGCCAAAAACATTCAGTACTTC. Translating it yields CASSLEVFREGAKNIQYF.

The chain employs TRBV6-4 and TRBJ2-2, with unresolved D. Trimming took 3 bases from V and 4 from J, leaving 6 bases between them. Germline loops: CDR1 MRHNA, CDR2 SNTAGT. The CDR3 runs to 13 residues. The CDR3 here is CASSELPTGELFF. CDR3 nucleotide sequence: TGTGCCAGCAGTGAGCTTCCCACCGGGGAGCTGTTTTTT.

The chain links TRBV5-6 to TRBJ2-7; 10 positions match TRBD2. This CDR3 has 18 residues. Germline CDR1 SGHDT, CDR2 YYEEEE. Germline trimming cut 1 base from V and 12 bases from J; bases unmatched to any gene: 22. The chain's CDR3 is CASSLRGTSEFDSSKPYF. The CDR3 coding sequence is TGTGCCAGCAGCTTGAGAGGGACTAGCGAGTTCGATTCCTCGAAGCCGTACTTC.

The rearrangement joins TRBV19 to TRBJ2-2; no reliable D call. This CDR3 contains 11 residues. Germline assignment: CDR1 LNHDA and CDR2 SQIVND (reference sequence). The V gene lost 8 bases and the J gene lost 4 bases, with 5 bases spanning the gap. This CDR3 reads CASLFTGELFF. The DNA of the CDR3 is TGTGCCAGTCTGTTCACCGGGGAGCTGTTTTTT.

The V call is TRBV14, the J call TRBJ1-1; no reliable D call. V gave up 4 bases and J gave up 1 base, with 7 bases separating them. This CDR3 is built from 13 residues. Germline CDR1 reads SGHDN; CDR2 reads FVKESK. The CDR3 protein is CASSLYRNTEAFF. In DNA form, the CDR3 reads TGTGCCAGCAGCCTCTACAGGAACACTGAAGCTTTCTTT.

The rearrangement links TRBV9 to TRBJ2-3; TRBD2 aligns across 11 bases. Germline CDR1 reads SGDLS; CDR2 reads YYNGEE. The CDR3 length is 17 residues. V trimming: 3 bases; J trimming: 1 base; junction bases outside the gene matches: 7. CDR3 sequence reads: CASSAPLAGGRTDTQYF. In DNA form, the CDR3 reads TGTGCCAGCAGCGCCCCCCTAGCGGGAGGTCGCACAGATACGCAGTATTTT.

The chain recombines TRBV7-2 with TRBJ2-1; D not certain. Germline CDR1 and CDR2: SGHTA and FQGNSA. V shed 5 bases and J shed 8 bases, with 10 bases lying between them. The CDR3 consists of 12 residues. The CDR3 protein is CASSPGSHEQFF. CDR3 DNA: TGTGCCAGCAGCCCCGGGTCCCATGAGCAGTTCTTC.

The gene calls are TRBV27 and TRBJ1-2; D remains ambiguous. Germline CDR1 MNHEY, CDR2 SMNVEV (reference sequence). V lost 5 bases and J 4 bases, leaving 14 bases between the germline ends. This CDR3 is 14 amino acids long. CDR3 nucleotide sequence: TGTGCCAGCAGTCCCACCACGGCCCGCTATGGCTACACCTTC. Its translation: CASSPTTARYGYTF.

The chain employs TRBV18 and TRBJ1-1; D gene uncertain. This CDR3 is 13 amino acids long. Germline V lookup: CDR1 KGHSH, CDR2 LQKENI. The V and J ends lost 3 bases and 7 bases respectively, with 12 bases between them. CDR3: CASSPGRSLEAFF. The CDR3 DNA reads TGTGCCAGCTCACCTGGGCGGAGTCTTGAAGCTTTCTTT.

The J gene is TRBJ2-1, the V gene TRBV30; a weak D match, TRBD1 (6 bases). Germline V gives CDR1 GTSNPN, CDR2 SVGIG (reference sequence). Trimming cost V 2 bases and J 8 bases, with 10 bases left between them. This CDR3 contains 12 residues. The CDR3 DNA follows: TGTGCCTGGAGTTACAGGGAGCATGAGCAGTTCTTC. This encodes CAWSYREHEQFF.

This chain links TRBV7-8 with TRBJ2-7; D is perhaps TRBD2 (6 bases). Germline loops: CDR1 SGHVS, CDR2 FQNEAQ. Trimming cost V 5 bases and J 5 bases, with 16 bases left between them. There are 14 residues in the CDR3. CDR3 sequence: CASSLRAEGDEQYF. As DNA, the CDR3 is TGTGCCAGCAGCCTCCGAGCGGAGGGCGACGAGCAGTACTTC. Together with reference TRBV7-8 and TRBJ2-7, the CDR3 gives the full variable domain: GAGVSQSPRYKVAKRGQDVALRCDPISGHVSLFWYQQALGQGPEFLTYFQNEAQLDKSGLPSDRFFAERPEGSVSTLKIQRTQQEDSAVYLCASSLRAEGDEQYFGPGTRLTVT.

The chain uses TRBV11-3 and TRBJ1-2; TRBD1 matches 8 bases. This CDR3 has 15 amino acids. Trimming at V came to 4 bases and at J to 4 bases, leaving 8 bases not matched to a gene. Germline V CDR1 and CDR2: SGHNT, YENEEA. In nucleotides, the CDR3 is TGTGCCAGCAGCTCGCCGACAGGGGCGAGCTATGGCTACACCTTC. Encoded protein: CASSSPTGASYGYTF. Together with reference TRBV11-3 and TRBJ1-2, the CDR3 gives the full variable domain: EAGVVQSPRYKIIEKKQPVAFWCNPISGHNTLYWYLQNLGQGPELLIRYENEEAVDDSQLPKDRFSAERLKGVDSTLKIQPAELGDSAVYLCASSSPTGASYGYTFGSGTRLTVV.

This clone has a handful of counts. The V call is TRBV6-1, the J call TRBJ2-5, with 8 bases aligning to TRBD2. This CDR3 has 15 residues. The germline gives CDR1 MNHNS, CDR2 SASEGT. Trimming cost V 3 bases and J 2 bases; bases outside gene matches: 5. Here the CDR3 reads CASSDLAGGQETQYF. The CDR3 bases are TGTGCCAGCAGTGATCTGGCGGGAGGACAAGAGACCCAGTACTTC.

The chain carries TRBV7-6 and TRBJ2-1; D is possibly TRBD1 (5 bases). Between the trimmed V and J ends, which lost 3 bases and 7 bases, there was a span of 19 bases. In germline, CDR1 is SGHVS, CDR2 FNYEAQ. This CDR3 has 16 amino acids. This CDR3 is CASSLGQGSSINEQFF. The CDR3 DNA follows: TGTGCCAGCAGCTTGGGTCAGGGCTCAAGTATAAATGAGCAGTTCTTC.

The chain combines TRBV30 with TRBJ2-2; D unresolved. This CDR3 has 14 amino acids. Germline lookup yields CDR1 GTSNPN and CDR2 SVGIG (reference sequence). V was clipped by 7 bases and J by 4 bases, with 16 bases between them. In DNA, the CDR3 is TGTGCCTATGAGCTTGTTCGCGGCACCGGGGAGCTGTTTTTT. It specifies CAYELVRGTGELFF.

Points on this clone: Germline is not matched at one junction end, which may reflect a read error. The rearrangement uses TRBV27 and TRBJ2-2; TRBD2 matches 9 bases. CDR1 is MNHEY, CDR2 SMNVEV, per germline (reference sequence). The CDR3 runs to 16 residues. CDR3 DNA sequence: TGTGCCGGCAGTCCCGGGCTAGCGGGACCCACCGGGGAGCTGTTTTTT. Translating it yields CAGSPGLAGPTGELFF.

The rearrangement links TRBV4-3 to TRBJ2-1, with a tentative D call TRBD1 (5 bases). CDR1 and CDR2 (germline): LGHNA, YSLEER. V was shortened by 0 bases and J by 7 bases, with 7 bases between the two germline ends. The CDR3 has 13 residues. CDR3 sequence reads: CASSQDKGNEQFF. DNA for the CDR3: TGCGCCAGCAGCCAAGACAAGGGGAATGAGCAGTTCTTC.

This CDR3 is CSVDRGRETQYF. The CDR3 region has the DNA TGCAGCGTCGACAGGGGGCGAGAGACCCAGTACTTC. The gene calls are TRBV29-1 and TRBJ2-5, with 10 bases matching TRBD1. V lost 6 bases to trimming and J lost 4 bases; unmatched junction nucleotides: 2. Germline CDR1 and CDR2: SQVTM and ANQGSEA. The CDR3 is 12 residues long.

The chain combines TRBV14 with TRBJ2-5; 12 positions match TRBD2. With 1 base clipped from V and 5 bases from J, the junction kept 5 bases outside the gene matches. The CDR3 covers 16 residues. Germline CDR1 SGHDN, CDR2 FVKESK. CDR3 amino acids: CASSQGLAGARETQYF. CDR3 in DNA: TGTGCCAGCAGCCAAGGACTAGCGGGAGCCCGGGAGACCCAGTACTTC.

This rearrangement joins TRBV15 to TRBJ2-7; TRBD2 aligns across 7 bases. V dropped 0 bases and J dropped 4; count of bases not matched to a gene: 9. The germline gives CDR1 LNHNV, CDR2 YYDKDF (reference sequence). There are 16 residues in the CDR3. The CDR3 bases are TGTGCCACCAGCAGAGATCGGGCTAGCGGTTTGTACGAGCAGTACTTC. Its translation: CATSRDRASGLYEQYF.

This CDR3 is CAWSAPLGGEQFF. CDR3 in DNA: TGTGCCTGGAGTGCCCCCCTAGGGGGTGAGCAGTTCTTC. This chain joins TRBV30 and TRBJ2-1; D possibly corresponds to TRBD1 (6 bases). V gave up 1 base and J gave up 9 bases, with 13 bases separating them. Germline CDR1 reads GTSNPN; CDR2 reads SVGIG (reference sequence). The CDR3 consists of 13 residues.